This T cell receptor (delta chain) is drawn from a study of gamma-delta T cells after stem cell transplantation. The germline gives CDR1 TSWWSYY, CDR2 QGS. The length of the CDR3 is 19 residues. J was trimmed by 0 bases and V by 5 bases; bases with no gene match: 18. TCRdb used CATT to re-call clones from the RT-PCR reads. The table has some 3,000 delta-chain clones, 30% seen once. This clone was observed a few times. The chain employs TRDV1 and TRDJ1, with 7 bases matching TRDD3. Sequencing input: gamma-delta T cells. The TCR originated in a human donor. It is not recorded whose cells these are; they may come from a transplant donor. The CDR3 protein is CALGILSSTGEEYTDKLIF. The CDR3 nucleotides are TGTGCTCTTGGGATCCTTTCCTCTACTGGGGAAGAGTACACCGATAAACTCATCTTT.